The source of this T cell receptor beta chain is a study of blood T cell repertoires in COVID-19 (TCRdb year 2020). Background for the entire study: The collaborator samples originated in the United States, Italy and Spain and spanned the acute and convalescent phases of COVID-19. Deeply sampled blood TCRbeta repertoires from subjects exposed to, actively infected with, or recovered from COVID-19 were included in the dataset. Where available, HLA class I and class II types were obtained from metadata supplied by the sample provider rather than from assay-based typing. Sample metadata almost always included a de-identified subject ID, COVID-19 status, age in years and sex. The prospective study material was composed of cDNA or gDNA derived from T cells, B-cell-depleted T cells, or PBMCs. The samples were drawn from two sources: the first 160 participants of the ongoing ImmuneRACE study, and 1,000 to 1,500 subjects contributed by 6 global collaborators. The repertoires were released in a freely available public database meant as a resource for research on the immune response to SARS-CoV-2.

Here is what the overall study found, with its caveats: The amount of clinical and demographic metadata varied by source and participant and was provided uncurated.

V gives up 3 bases and J gives up 0 bases, and the segment between their germline ends measures 12 bases. Looking up the germline V gene (reference sequence) yields CDR1 DFQATT and CDR2 SNEGSKA. The CDR3 contains 15 residues, cysteine and phenylalanine counted. Just the 45-base CDR3 DNA is kept, in frame starting at base 1. Whole blood was collected in K2EDTA tubes by collaborating institutions according to the institutions' own protocols. For TCRbeta analysis, collaborators shipped samples in one of three forms: frozen whole blood, isolated PBMCs, or DNA extracted from either of those sample types. Concerning this clone itself: Its binding antigen is unknown. No base quality information exists; no much larger clone differs at one position.

The immunoSEQ Assay, a bias-controlled multiplex PCR, was used to amplify TCRbeta CDR3 regions from genomic DNA. Regarding the original processing steps: The number of nucleated cells in each sample was estimated from the amplification of reference gene primers within the assay. To quantify the absolute abundance of each unique TCRbeta CDR3 rearrangement, sequence reads were collapsed and filtered. For each sample, productive Simpson clonality was calculated as the square root of Simpson's diversity index across productive rearrangements. Sourced from immuneACCESS, this table was stored by TCRdb with only in-frame sequences that have V and J called. A share of the clones is absent; for the studies checked, an unresolved V gene accounts for under half, and the remainder has no known explanation. Clonal size and the V and J genes are those of that table, whereas D and trimming came from the DNA. This sample gives tens of thousands of clones in total; 82% of them show up just once. The ten top clones hold around 7.3% of the sample.

The sequence was collected from a man aged 50 to 59 with active or convalescent COVID-19. The chain couples TRBV20-1 to TRBJ1-5; TRBD1 could be the D gene, as 5 bases match. Sequenced: peripheral blood. Here is the DNA: TGCAGTGCTAGTGGCGGGGCGAGTAGCAATCAGCCCCAGCATTTT. Its translation is CSASGGASSNQPQHF.